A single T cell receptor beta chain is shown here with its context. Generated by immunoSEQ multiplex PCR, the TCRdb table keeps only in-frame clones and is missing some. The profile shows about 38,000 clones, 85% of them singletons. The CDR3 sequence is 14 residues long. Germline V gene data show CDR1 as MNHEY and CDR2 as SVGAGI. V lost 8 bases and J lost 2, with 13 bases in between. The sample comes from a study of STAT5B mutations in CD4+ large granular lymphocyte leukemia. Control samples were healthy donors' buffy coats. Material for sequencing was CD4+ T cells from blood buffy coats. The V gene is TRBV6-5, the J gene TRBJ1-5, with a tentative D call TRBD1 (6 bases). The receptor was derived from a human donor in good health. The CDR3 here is CASRGGQGNQPQHF. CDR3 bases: TGTGCCAGCCGGGGGGGGCAAGGCAATCAGCCCCAGCATTTT.